This T cell receptor (beta chain) was recorded in a study of cytomegalovirus exposure and HLA in healthy donors. The table came from immunoSEQ multiplex PCR; TCRdb's copy has only in-frame clones and leaves some out. Here the sample spans approximately 76,000 clones, approximately 93% being singletons. The sequenced sample was PBMCs. This TCR derives from a woman under 30 in good health and CMV-seronegative.

The CDR3 sequence is CASSYAGTGTETQYF. The CDR3, as DNA: TGTGCCAGCAGTTACGCGGGGACAGGGACAGAGACCCAGTACTTC. This chain links TRBV6-5 with TRBJ2-5; 9 bases are a match to TRBD1. The CDR3 sequence is 15 residues long. After removal of 2 bases from V and 4 bases from J, the junction contained 5 bases not matched to a gene. The germline V gene encodes CDR1 MNHEY and CDR2 SVGAGI.